This T cell receptor beta chain originates from a study of cytomegalovirus exposure and HLA in healthy donors. Looking at the study overall: An early release of data contained about 85 million unique TCRs, which came from HLA-typed donors.

The PCR used 60 Vbeta and 13 Jbeta primers. Method: immunoSEQ multiplex PCR; TCRdb's copy keeps in-frame clones and lacks some. The data hold over 20,000 clones, with just under 70% observed a single time. Germline V gene data show CDR1 as MNHEY and CDR2 as SVGAGI. Deletions cut 5 bases from V and 3 bases from J, with 11 bases between. The CDR3 is 14 residues long. Sequencing was carried out using PBMCs. This chain links TRBV6-5 with TRBJ1-5; perhaps TRBD1 as D (6 bases). The sequence was collected from a woman in her fifties or sixties in good health and CMV-seronegative. The DNA of the CDR3 is TGTGCCAGCAGTCCTACAGGGCTCAATCAGCCCCAGCATTTT. It is translated as CASSPTGLNQPQHF.